The table lists the clone carrying this T cell receptor (beta chain) with many counts. Its antigen is unidentified. The CDR3 spans 17 residues. V lost 0 bases to trimming and J lost 3 bases; unmatched junction nucleotides: 8. Germline CDR1 and CDR2: MDHEN and SYDVKM. This sample was included in a study of regulatory T cells in long-lasting Graves disease. Study-level information: Antithyroid drugs had been taken under 3 months by newly diagnosed Graves' patients. Findings of the study overall: Relative to new patients (roughly 970), persistent patients exhibited greater sharing of public clonotypes (more than 2,500). With persistent disease, TRBV28, TRBJ1-2 and TRBJ2-5 were the favored segments.

Time point in this sample: newly diagnosed GD, antithyroid drugs for less than 3 months. PBMC-derived RNA was used for the TCR library. Construction of TCR beta libraries relied on iRepertoire HTBI primers and on Arm-PCR targeting CDR3 regions. TCRdb re-derived calls from the multiplex PCR reads in MiXCR, one entry per CDR3 protein. The sample shows hundreds of thousands of distinct CDR3 sequences, approximately 12% of them seen only once. Separately, the same data were catalogued under a study of T cells in Graves' hyperthyroidism and ophthalmopathy. From that report: Hyperthyroidism patients were newly diagnosed, had disease duration under 2 months, and were aged 18 to 65 years.

The clonotype was recovered from a woman aged 25-40 years with Graves disease. The chain carries TRBV28 and TRBJ2-7, with 10 bases lining up with TRBD2. Specimen: peripheral blood mononuclear cells (PBMCs), collected at new diagnosis, from a patient treated with antithyroid drugs. Written as DNA, the CDR3 is TGTGCCAGCAGTTTATGGGCACGGACTAGCGGACTCTACGAGCAGTACTTC. This encodes CASSLWARTSGLYEQYF.